This section outlines one TCR beta chain sequence together with its context. Its antigen remains unidentified. The PCR used 60 Vbeta and 13 Jbeta primers. Produced via immunoSEQ multiplex PCR; TCRdb's table is partial and in-frame only. The sample includes around 120,000 clones, 75% to 90% of them seen just once. The data were taken from a study of cytomegalovirus exposure and HLA in healthy donors. Trimming stripped 1 base from V and 4 bases from J, with 14 bases between. The CDR3 totals 16 residues. Germline lookup yields CDR1 SGHRS and CDR2 YFSETQ. Study-wide findings and caveats: Prior analysis indicated that the majority of TCR beta V segments exhibited productivity approximately 90% or approximately 30% of the time. CMV serostatus was the only immune exposure information that was available.

The chain couples TRBV5-1 to TRBJ2-2; weak D call: TRBD2 (6 bases). Sequencing was done on a sample of PBMCs. The TCR was taken from a female donor in good health and CMV-seropositive. Here the CDR3 reads CASSLPETSLTGELFF. Here the CDR3 DNA reads TGCGCCAGCAGCTTGCCAGAGACTAGTCTCACCGGGGAGCTGTTTTTT.